Sequencing of this TCR beta chain was carried out in a study of regulatory T cells in long-lasting Graves disease. Overall study: By definition, persistent Graves' disease involved antithyroid drugs for over 5 years alongside positive TSH receptor antibodies.

The authors built TCR beta libraries using iRepertoire HTBI primers and Arm-PCR of CDR3 regions. TCRdb re-called the multiplex PCR reads through MiXCR, storing one row per CDR3 protein. Of about 290,000 distinct CDR3 sequences listed, 20% to 25% are singletons. This sample's time point: persistent/refractory GD, antithyroid drugs over 5 years with positive TRAb. RNA from PBMCs was the source of the TCR library. There are 10 residues in the CDR3. The germline V and J ends were trimmed by 8 bases and 5 bases, with 9 bases remaining between them. The germline V gene has CDR1 GTSNPN and CDR2 SVGIG (reference sequence). This clonotype showed up many times.

The chain uses TRBV30 and TRBJ2-5; D is ambiguous. Sample: peripheral blood mononuclear cells (PBMCs), taken when the disease was refractory, from a patient treated with antithyroid drugs. This TCR was sampled from a female donor with Graves disease. CDR3 DNA: TGTGCCGCGGCGGAGGAGACCCAGTACTTC. This gives the protein CAAAEETQYF.